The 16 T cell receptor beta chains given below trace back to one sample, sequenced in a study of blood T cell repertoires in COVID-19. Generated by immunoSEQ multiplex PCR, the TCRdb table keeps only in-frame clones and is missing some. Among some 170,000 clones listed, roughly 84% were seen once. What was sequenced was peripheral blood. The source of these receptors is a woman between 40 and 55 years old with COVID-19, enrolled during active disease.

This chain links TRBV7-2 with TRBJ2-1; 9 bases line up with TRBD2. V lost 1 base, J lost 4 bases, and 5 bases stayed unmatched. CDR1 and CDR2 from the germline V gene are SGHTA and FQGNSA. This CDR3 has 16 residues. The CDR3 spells CASSLGGSGGYNEQFF. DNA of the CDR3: TGTGCCAGCAGCTTAGGGGGTAGCGGGGGATACAATGAGCAGTTCTTC.

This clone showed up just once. DNA for the CDR3: TGTGCCAGCAGTTTATCACCCGGGACAGGGAGGCATTTT. This encodes CASSLSPGTGRHF. This chain uses TRBV27 with TRBJ1-5; 9 nucleotides align to TRBD1. The CDR3 length is 13 residues. Germline CDR1 is MNHEY and CDR2 is SMNVEV (reference sequence). Unmatched junction bases numbered 6, after V lost 0 bases and J lost 15 bases.

In DNA, the CDR3 is TGTGCCAGCAGCGCGACCGGGACAGGGATCTATGGCTACACCTTC. Amino acids: CASSATGTGIYGYTF. The chain is built from TRBV6-5 and TRBJ1-2, with TRBD1 matching 9 bases. Germline trimming cut 6 bases from V and 4 bases from J; bases unmatched to any gene: 9. The germline V gene has CDR1 MNHEY and CDR2 SVGAGI. CDR3 length equals 15 residues.

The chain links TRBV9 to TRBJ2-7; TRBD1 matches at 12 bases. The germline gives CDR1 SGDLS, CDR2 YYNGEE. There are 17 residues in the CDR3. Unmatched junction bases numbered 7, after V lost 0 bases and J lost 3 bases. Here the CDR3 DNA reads TGTGCCAGCAGCGTAGCGGGACAGGGGGCCTCCGGCTACGAGCAGTACTTC. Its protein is CASSVAGQGASGYEQYF.

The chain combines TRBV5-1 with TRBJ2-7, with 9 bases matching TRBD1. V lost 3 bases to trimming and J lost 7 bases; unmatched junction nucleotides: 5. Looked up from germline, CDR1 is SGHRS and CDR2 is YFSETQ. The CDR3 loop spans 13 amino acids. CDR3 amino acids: CASSSDRGREQYF. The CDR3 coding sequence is TGCGCCAGCAGCTCGGACAGGGGTCGGGAGCAGTACTTC.

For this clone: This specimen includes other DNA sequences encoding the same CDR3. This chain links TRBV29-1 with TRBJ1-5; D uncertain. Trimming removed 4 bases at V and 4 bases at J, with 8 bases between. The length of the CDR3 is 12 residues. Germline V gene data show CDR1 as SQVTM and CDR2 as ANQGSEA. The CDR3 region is CSVGGANQPQHF. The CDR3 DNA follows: TGCAGCGTTGGGGGAGCTAATCAGCCCCAGCATTTT.

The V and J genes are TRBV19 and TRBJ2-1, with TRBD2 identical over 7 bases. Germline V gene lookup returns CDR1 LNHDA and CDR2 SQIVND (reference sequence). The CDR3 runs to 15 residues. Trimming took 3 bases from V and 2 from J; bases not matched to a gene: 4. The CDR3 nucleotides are TGTGCCAGTAGTATGCGGGAGTTCCCCTACAATGAGCAGTTCTTC. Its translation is CASSMREFPYNEQFF.

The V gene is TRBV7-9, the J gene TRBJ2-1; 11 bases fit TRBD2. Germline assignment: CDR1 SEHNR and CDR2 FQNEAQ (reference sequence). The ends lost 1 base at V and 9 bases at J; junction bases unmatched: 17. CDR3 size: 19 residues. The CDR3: CASSLVFGRLAGSIGEQFF. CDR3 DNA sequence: TGTGCCAGCAGCTTAGTATTTGGGAGACTAGCGGGATCAATTGGTGAGCAGTTCTTC.

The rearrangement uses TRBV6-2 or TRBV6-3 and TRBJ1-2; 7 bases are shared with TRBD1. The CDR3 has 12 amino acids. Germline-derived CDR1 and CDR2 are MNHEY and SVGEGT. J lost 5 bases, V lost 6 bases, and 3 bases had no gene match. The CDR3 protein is CASSLQGYGYTF. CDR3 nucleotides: TGTGCCAGCAGCCTACAGGGGTATGGCTACACCTTC.

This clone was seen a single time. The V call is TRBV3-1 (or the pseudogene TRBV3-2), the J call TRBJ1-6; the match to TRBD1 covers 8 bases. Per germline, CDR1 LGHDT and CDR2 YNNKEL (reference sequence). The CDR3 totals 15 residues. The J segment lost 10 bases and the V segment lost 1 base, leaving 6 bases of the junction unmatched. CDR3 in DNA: TGTGCCAGCAGCCAAGGAACAGGGGGAAACTCACCCCTCCACTTT. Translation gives CASSQGTGGNSPLHF.

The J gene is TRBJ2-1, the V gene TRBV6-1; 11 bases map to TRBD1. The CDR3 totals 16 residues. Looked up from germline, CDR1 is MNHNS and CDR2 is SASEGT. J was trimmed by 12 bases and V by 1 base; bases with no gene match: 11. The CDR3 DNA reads TGTGCCAGCAGTGAAGTCTCGGGGACAGGGGGTAAGGTGCAGTTCTTC. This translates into CASSEVSGTGGKVQFF.

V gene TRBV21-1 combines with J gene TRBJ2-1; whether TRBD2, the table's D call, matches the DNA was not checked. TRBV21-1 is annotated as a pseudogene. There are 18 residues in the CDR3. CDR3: CASSKAAPEPAPNNEQFF. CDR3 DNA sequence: TGTGCCAGCAGCAAAGCAGCGCCGGAGCCAGCCCCAAACAATGAGCAGTTCTTC.

CDR3 DNA: TGTGCCAGCAGTGACTCAGACAGGGGGGCGTACAATGAGCAGTTCTTC. Amino acids: CASSDSDRGAYNEQFF. This sequence joins TRBV6-4 and TRBJ2-1; 9 bases are shared with TRBD1. The germline V gene encodes CDR1 MRHNA and CDR2 SNTAGT. J lost 4 bases, V lost 0 bases, and 4 bases had no gene match. CDR3 length equals 16 residues.

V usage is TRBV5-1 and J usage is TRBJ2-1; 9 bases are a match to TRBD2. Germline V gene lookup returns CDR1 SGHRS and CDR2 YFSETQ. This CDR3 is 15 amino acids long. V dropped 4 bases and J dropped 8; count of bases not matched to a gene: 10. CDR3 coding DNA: TGCGCCAGCAGCCCTATTTCGGCGGGAGGGGATGAGCAGTTCTTC. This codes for CASSPISAGGDEQFF.

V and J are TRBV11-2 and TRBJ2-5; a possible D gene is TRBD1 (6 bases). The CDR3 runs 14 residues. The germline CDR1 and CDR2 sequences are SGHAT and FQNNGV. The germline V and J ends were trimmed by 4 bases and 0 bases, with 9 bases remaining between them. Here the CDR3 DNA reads TGTGCCAGCAGCTATCAGGGGCACCAAGAGACCCAGTACTTC. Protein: CASSYQGHQETQYF.

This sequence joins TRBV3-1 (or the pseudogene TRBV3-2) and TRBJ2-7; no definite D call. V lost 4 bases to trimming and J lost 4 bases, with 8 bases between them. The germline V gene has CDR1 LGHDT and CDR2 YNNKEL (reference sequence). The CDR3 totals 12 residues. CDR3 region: CASSLSRYEQYF. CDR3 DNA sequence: TGTGCCAGCAGCCTATCGAGGTACGAGCAGTACTTC.